This entry lists 3 T cell receptor beta chains sequenced from one sample in a study of cytomegalovirus exposure and HLA in healthy donors. This PCR relied on a set of 60 Vbeta primers and 13 Jbeta primers. Produced via immunoSEQ multiplex PCR; TCRdb's table is partial and in-frame only. The table records around 100,000 clones, about 70% of them present only once. Sequenced input: PBMCs. The receptors shown here come from a man aged 50-60 years in good health and CMV-seropositive.

The chain links TRBV5-5 to TRBJ2-3, with 9 bases matching TRBD2. V dropped 0 bases and J dropped 4; count of bases not matched to a gene: 3. The CDR3 sequence is 15 residues long. Germline lookup yields CDR1 SGHKS and CDR2 YYEKEE (reference sequence). The CDR3: CASSLVLAGPDTQYF. As DNA, the CDR3 is TGTGCCAGCAGCTTGGTTCTAGCGGGGCCAGATACGCAGTATTTT.

The chain uses TRBV29-1 and TRBJ2-1; TRBD2 matches 8 bases. The CDR3 is 13 amino acids. V gave up 6 bases and J gave up 8 bases; unmatched junction bases: 9. CDR1 and CDR2 (germline): SQVTM, ANQGSEA. The CDR3 nucleotides are TGCAGCGTCCAAGCGGGGGAGTATGATGAGCAGTTCTTC. The encoded protein is CSVQAGEYDEQFF.

CDR3 residues: CASSTGQGQSPLHF. The CDR3 DNA reads as TGCGCCAGCAGCACCGGACAGGGTCAATCACCCCTCCACTTT. The chain employs TRBV5-1 and TRBJ1-6, with 8 bases aligning to TRBD1. V dropped 4 bases and J dropped 10; count of bases not matched to a gene: 7. Germline-derived CDR1 and CDR2 are SGHRS and YFSETQ. This CDR3 spans 14 amino acids.